One sample yielded the 11 T cell receptor beta chains listed below, sequenced in a study of shared clonotypes between healthy human individuals. The method was immunoSEQ multiplex PCR; TCRdb's version includes in-frame clones alone and lacks a portion of them. The sample has approximately 500,000 clones, 90% to 96% seen once. Sequencing was performed on naive CD4+ T cells sorted from blood. The sample's subset: CD45RA+ positively selected. These receptors originate from a young woman in good health.

The chain uses TRBV19 and TRBJ2-1; a weak D match, TRBD2 (5 bases). The CDR3 has 13 residues. Trimming stripped 7 bases from V and 5 bases from J, with 12 bases between. Germline lookup yields CDR1 LNHDA and CDR2 SQIVND (reference sequence). The CDR3 DNA sequence: TGTGCCAGTAACCCCGGGGTGCACAATGAGCAGTTCTTC. Its translation is CASNPGVHNEQFF.

This chain links TRBV2 with TRBJ2-3; 7 positions match TRBD2. The CDR3 runs to 13 residues. CDR1 is SNHLY, CDR2 FYNNEI, per germline. J was trimmed by 4 bases and V by 6 bases; bases with no gene match: 4. The CDR3 nucleotides are TGTGCCAGCAGAGAGCGGGGCCCAGATACGCAGTATTTT. Translated, it gives CASRERGPDTQYF.

The CDR3 region is CASSLDYGGAGYTF. CDR3 DNA sequence: TGTGCCAGCAGTCTTGATTATGGGGGCGCTGGCTACACCTTC. The chain carries TRBV14 and TRBJ1-2, with D possibly being TRBD1 (6 bases). Trimming left V 6 bases short and J 7 bases short, with 18 bases between. The CDR3 runs to 14 residues. The germline V gene encodes CDR1 SGHDN and CDR2 FVKESK.

The chain recombines TRBV15 with TRBJ1-6, with D tentatively TRBD1 (5 bases). This CDR3 is built from 15 residues. V lost 4 bases and J 7 bases, leaving 14 bases between the germline ends. Germline V gene data show CDR1 as LNHNV and CDR2 as YYDKDF (reference sequence). This chain's CDR3 is CATSKDRLPNSPLHF. In DNA, the CDR3 is TGTGCCACCAGCAAAGACAGACTTCCAAATTCACCCCTCCACTTT.

The chain combines TRBV9 with TRBJ2-3, with TRBD1 identical over 7 bases. This CDR3 contains 14 residues. From germline, CDR1 is SGDLS and CDR2 YYNGEE. With V trimmed by 1 base and J by 5 bases, 4 bases remained unmatched. The CDR3 reads CASSVRQGIDTQYF. In DNA form, the CDR3 reads TGTGCCAGCAGCGTACGACAGGGTATAGATACGCAGTATTTT. The full variable domain, with the rest looked up from reference TRBV9 and TRBJ2-3, is DSGVTQTPKHLITATGQRVTLRCSPRSGDLSVYWYQQSLDQGLQFLIQYYNGEERAKGNILERFSAQQFPDLHSELNLSSLELGDSALYFCASSVRQGIDTQYFGPGTRLTVL.

The chain links TRBV5-6 to TRBJ2-3; D tentatively fits TRBD1 or TRBD2 (6 bases each). Germline V gene data show CDR1 as SGHDT and CDR2 as YYEEEE. The CDR3 runs to 15 residues. V lost 3 bases to trimming and J lost 1 base, with 12 bases between them. CDR3 protein: CASSSAGEGTDTQYF. In nucleotides, the CDR3 is TGTGCCAGCAGCTCAGCAGGGGAGGGCACAGATACGCAGTATTTT.

V usage is TRBV6-4 and J usage is TRBJ1-2; TRBD1 might be the D (5 bases). Per the germline V gene, CDR1 is MRHNA and CDR2 is SNTAGT. The CDR3 has 16 residues. Trimming took off 0 bases at V and 8 bases at J, with 19 bases between the two ends. The CDR3 region is CASSDSIGREALGYTF. The CDR3 region has the DNA TGTGCCAGCAGTGACTCGATTGGCAGGGAAGCGTTGGGCTACACCTTC.

The rearrangement uses TRBV18 and TRBJ2-3; D not certain. The CDR3 runs 15 residues. Trimming shortened V by 3 bases and J by 0 bases, and 10 bases separated the two germline ends. Germline V gene data show CDR1 as KGHSH and CDR2 as LQKENI. In DNA, the CDR3 is TGTGCCAGCTCACCCGTGACACCCAGCACAGATACGCAGTATTTT. This encodes CASSPVTPSTDTQYF.

This chain uses TRBV7-9 with TRBJ2-3, with 10 bases matching TRBD2. J lost 4 bases, V lost 2 bases, and 3 bases had no gene match. This CDR3 has 15 amino acids. Germline CDR1 and CDR2: SEHNR and FQNEAQ (reference sequence). This chain's CDR3 is CASSLLAGVSDTQYF. Written as DNA, the CDR3 is TGTGCCAGCAGCTTACTAGCGGGAGTTTCAGATACGCAGTATTTT.

The rearrangement links TRBV5-1 to TRBJ2-3, with 8 bases lining up with TRBD1. V shed 0 bases, J shed 6 bases, and the junction held 9 bases outside the gene matches. This CDR3 spans 16 amino acids. Germline assignment: CDR1 SGHRS and CDR2 YFSETQ. CDR3 bases: TGCGCCAGCAGCTTGGCCCAGGGGGCGCCCTCGGATACGCAGTATTTT. This codes for CASSLAQGAPSDTQYF.

The chain recombines TRBV5-1 with TRBJ2-2; D possibly corresponds to TRBD1 (6 bases). This CDR3 contains 13 residues. V was pared by 4 bases and J by 6 bases, with 10 bases between. Germline V gene lookup returns CDR1 SGHRS and CDR2 YFSETQ. CDR3 protein: CASSPQGPGELFF. The DNA of the CDR3 is TGCGCCAGCAGCCCACAGGGCCCCGGGGAGCTGTTTTTT.